This entry describes one T cell receptor (beta chain). Its matching antigen is unknown. Mismatch with germline at one junction end may stem from a read error. In the study's own analysis: Filtering differed, since immunoSEQ gave only junction sequences and no quality scores. Assay: immunoSEQ multiplex PCR; the TCRdb copy retains only in-frame clones and omits some. V and J calls and clone size are as listed in that table; D and trimming were resolved from the DNA. The repertoire includes roughly 1 million clones, more than 65% of them detected once, and about 1.5% sits in the top ten. The data originate from a study of shared clonotypes between healthy human individuals. As for the study in general: CD8 memory received one plate per donor, CD8 naive two, CD4 memory three and CD4 naive three. Findings of the study overall: For sorted subsets, rarefaction showed incomplete sequencing despite large depth.

This CDR3 contains 14 residues. Germline CDR1 and CDR2: PRHDT and FYEKMQ (reference sequence). Into CD45RA+ naive and CD45RA-negative memory subsets, the CD4+ cells were split. This sequence was found in a man aged 18 to 29 in good health. The V call is TRBV13, the J call TRBJ2-2, with D unclear. Sequenced input: memory CD4+ T cells sorted from blood. The subset was: CD45RA-negative fraction. The CDR3 DNA reads as TGTGCCAGTAGCTTAGGCCAATGGGACGGGGAGCTGTTTTTT. Its translation: CASSLGQWDGELFF.